Listed here are 10 T cell receptor beta chains from one sample, sequenced in a study of blood T cell repertoires in COVID-19. Sequenced by immunoSEQ multiplex PCR; TCRdb stores in-frame clones only, minus some. The data hold a few hundred thousand clones, with 84% observed a single time. The sample consisted of peripheral blood. The source is a person between 65 and 79 years old with COVID-19, enrolled during active disease.

This chain connects TRBV5-4 to TRBJ1-3, with TRBD1 identical over 7 bases. This CDR3 is built from 14 residues. The V gene's germline CDR1 is SGHNT and CDR2 YYREEE (reference sequence). Trimming cost V 3 bases and J 9 bases; bases outside gene matches: 9. In nucleotides, the CDR3 is TGTGCCAGCAGCTGGGACAGCGGCATGGGCACCATATATTTT. Translating gives CASSWDSGMGTIYF.

The rearrangement joins TRBV7-2 to TRBJ1-4; 7 bases are shared with TRBD1. This CDR3 region has 15 residues. The germline gives CDR1 SGHTA, CDR2 FQGNSA. Trimming cost V 6 bases and J 2 bases; bases outside gene matches: 6. CDR3: CASRGQGGTNEKLFF. The CDR3 DNA reads as TGTGCCAGCAGAGGCCAAGGGGGCACTAATGAAAAACTGTTTTTT.

The genes are TRBV7-9 and TRBJ1-6; TRBD1 aligns across 10 bases. The CDR3 consists of 15 residues. With 6 bases clipped from V and 7 bases from J, the junction kept 6 bases outside the gene matches. The germline CDR1 and CDR2 sequences are SEHNR and FQNEAQ (reference sequence). Written as DNA, the CDR3 is TGTGCCAGCAGAGAGACAGGGGGCAGGAATTCACCCCTCCACTTT. It translates to CASRETGGRNSPLHF.

The gene calls are TRBV7-9 and TRBJ2-1; 11 bases line up with TRBD2. Germline V gives CDR1 SEHNR, CDR2 FQNEAQ (reference sequence). Trimming at V came to 5 bases and at J to 5 bases, leaving 5 bases not matched to a gene. This CDR3 comprises 15 residues. The CDR3 DNA follows: TGTGCCAGCAGCGTTCTAGCGGGGGGTGACAATGAGCAGTTCTTC. Translation gives CASSVLAGGDNEQFF.

The chain links TRBV3-1 (or the pseudogene TRBV3-2) to TRBJ1-6; tentatively, D is TRBD1 (6 bases). The germline V gene has CDR1 LGHDT and CDR2 YNNKEL (reference sequence). This CDR3 is 13 amino acids long. V was pared by 3 bases and J by 10 bases, with 10 bases between. CDR3 region: CASSQGARSPLHF. DNA of the CDR3: TGTGCCAGCAGCCAGGGGGCAAGGTCACCCCTCCACTTT.

The J gene is TRBJ2-3, the V gene TRBV6-2 or TRBV6-3; 7 bases are a match to TRBD1. J lost 1 base, V lost 2 bases, and 0 bases had no gene match. CDR1 is MNHEY and CDR2 is SVGEGT in the germline V gene. The CDR3 has 14 residues. CDR3 in DNA: TGTGCCAGCAGTTACGGGACAGGCACAGATACGCAGTATTTT. It yields the protein CASSYGTGTDTQYF.

J is TRBJ1-1 and V is TRBV5-5, with 7 positions matching TRBD1. Germline values: CDR1 SGHKS, CDR2 YYEKEE (reference sequence). The CDR3 has 15 amino acids. V gave up 1 base and J gave up 11 bases; unmatched junction bases: 14. CDR3 sequence: CASSLNVGGTEAAFF. The CDR3 DNA reads as TGTGCCAGCAGCTTGAATGTAGGGGGCACTGAAGCCGCTTTCTTT.

The rearrangement uses TRBV7-2 and TRBJ1-6; D uncertain. CDR1 and CDR2 (germline): SGHTA, FQGNSA. V shed 5 bases and J shed 13 bases, with 15 bases lying between them. This CDR3 contains 13 residues. In DNA, the CDR3 is TGTGCCAGCAGCCCAGGTCCGGGATTTCCCCTCCACTTT. This translates into CASSPGPGFPLHF.

This clone was counted a single time. The chain recombines TRBV5-1 with TRBJ1-4; 8 bases line up with TRBD1. V shed 4 bases and J 3 bases; nucleotides not matched to a gene: 5. Germline CDR1 is SGHRS and CDR2 is YFSETQ. This CDR3 has 15 amino acids. CDR3 protein: CASSPRQGSNEKLFF. The CDR3 bases are TGCGCCAGCAGCCCCCGACAGGGGTCTAATGAAAAACTGTTTTTT.

At least ten counts were recorded for this clone. The genes are TRBV10-3 and TRBJ2-3, with D tentatively TRBD1 (5 bases). Trimming took off 0 bases at V and 4 bases at J, with 14 bases between the two ends. This CDR3 is 16 amino acids long. Per germline, CDR1 ENHRY and CDR2 SYGVKD. Written as DNA, the CDR3 is TGTGCCATCAGTGAGTCTTTGCAGGGTCAACCAGATACGCAGTATTTT. It is translated as CAISESLQGQPDTQYF.